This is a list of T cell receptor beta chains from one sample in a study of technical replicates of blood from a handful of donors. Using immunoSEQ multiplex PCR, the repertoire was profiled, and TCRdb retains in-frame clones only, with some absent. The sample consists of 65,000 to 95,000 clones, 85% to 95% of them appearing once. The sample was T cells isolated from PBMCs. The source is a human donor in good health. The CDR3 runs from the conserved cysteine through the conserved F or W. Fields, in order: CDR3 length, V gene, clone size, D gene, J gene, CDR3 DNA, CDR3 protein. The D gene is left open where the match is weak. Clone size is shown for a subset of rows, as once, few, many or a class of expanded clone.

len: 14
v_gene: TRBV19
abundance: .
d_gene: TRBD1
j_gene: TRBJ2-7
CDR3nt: TGTGCCAGTAGTATCGGACAGGGTAGCTACGAGCAGTACTTC
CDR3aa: CASSIGQGSYEQYF

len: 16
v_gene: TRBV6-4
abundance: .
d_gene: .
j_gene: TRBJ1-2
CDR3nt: TGTGCCAGCAGTGGGAGTTGGACCGGGACTAGGGATGGCTACACCTTC
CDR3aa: CASSGSWTGTRDGYTF

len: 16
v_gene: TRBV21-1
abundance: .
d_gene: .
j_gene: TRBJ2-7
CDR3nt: TGTGCCAGCAGCAATCAAATGGGCAGGGGACCCTACGAGCAGTACTTC
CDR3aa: CASSNQMGRGPYEQYF

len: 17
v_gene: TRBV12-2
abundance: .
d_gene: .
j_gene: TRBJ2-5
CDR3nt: TGTGCAAGTCGCCACATCTCTAGCGGGGACAACCAAGAGACCCAGTACTTC
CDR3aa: CASRHISSGDNQETQYF

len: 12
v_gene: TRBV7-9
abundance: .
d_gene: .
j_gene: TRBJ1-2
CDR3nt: TGTGCCAGCAGCTTGGACAACCATGGCTACACCTTC
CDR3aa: CASSLDNHGYTF

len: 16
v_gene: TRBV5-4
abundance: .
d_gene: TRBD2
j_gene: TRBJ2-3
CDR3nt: TGTGCCAGCAGCCCGGGAGGGCGGGGGAGCACAGATACGCAGTATTTT
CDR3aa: CASSPGGRGSTDTQYF

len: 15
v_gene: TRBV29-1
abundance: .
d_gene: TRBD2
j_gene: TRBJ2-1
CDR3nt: TGCAGCGTTGAAGGTAGCGGGAGGTTATACAATGAGCAGTTCTTC
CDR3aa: CSVEGSGRLYNEQFF

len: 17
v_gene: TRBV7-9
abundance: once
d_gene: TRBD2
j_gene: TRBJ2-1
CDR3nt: TGTGCCAGCAGCCCCCCACGCACCAGCGGGGACTACAATGAGCAGTTCTTC
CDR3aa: CASSPPRTSGDYNEQFF

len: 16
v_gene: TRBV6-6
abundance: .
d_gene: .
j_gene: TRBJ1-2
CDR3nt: TGTGCCAGCAGTTACCCCAGCGACTCGGCCCTCTATGGCTACACCTTC
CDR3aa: CASSYPSDSALYGYTF

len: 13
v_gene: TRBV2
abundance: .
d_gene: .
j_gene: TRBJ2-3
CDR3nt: TGTGCCAGCAATGGGCCGGGCACAGATACGCAGTATTTT
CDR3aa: CASNGPGTDTQYF

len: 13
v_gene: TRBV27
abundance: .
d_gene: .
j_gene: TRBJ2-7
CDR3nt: TGTGCCAGCCGAGGTACGCCGACCTACGAGCAGTACTTC
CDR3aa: CASRGTPTYEQYF

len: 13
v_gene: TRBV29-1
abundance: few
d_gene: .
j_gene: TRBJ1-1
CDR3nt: TGCAGCGTTGAAGCAGGGCGGAACACTGAAGCTTTCTTT
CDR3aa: CSVEAGRNTEAFF

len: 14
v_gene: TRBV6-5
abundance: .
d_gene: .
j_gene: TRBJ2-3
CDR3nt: TGTGCCAGCAGAGTAGCGAGGGACACAGATACGCAGTATTTT
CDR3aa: CASRVARDTDTQYF

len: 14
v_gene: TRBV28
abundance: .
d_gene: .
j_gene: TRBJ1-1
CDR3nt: TGTGCCAGCAGTTCCCATGGGCTGAACACTGAAGCTTTCTTT
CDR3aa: CASSSHGLNTEAFF

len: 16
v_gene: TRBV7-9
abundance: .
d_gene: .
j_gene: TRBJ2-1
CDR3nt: TGTGCCAGCAGCCTAACGGGTGTTGCCCCCTACAATGAGCAGTTCTTC
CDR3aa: CASSLTGVAPYNEQFF

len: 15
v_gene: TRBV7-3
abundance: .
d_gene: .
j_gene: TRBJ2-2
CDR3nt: TGTGCCAGCAGCTTAACGCGGGGACCTACCGGGGAGCTGTTTTTT
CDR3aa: CASSLTRGPTGELFF

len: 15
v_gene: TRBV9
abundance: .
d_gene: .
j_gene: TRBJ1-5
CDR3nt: TGTGCCAGCAGCGTAGCTACAGATAGCAATCAGCCCCAGCATTTT
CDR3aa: CASSVATDSNQPQHF

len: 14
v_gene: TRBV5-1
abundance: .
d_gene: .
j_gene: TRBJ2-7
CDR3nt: TGCGCCAGCAGCTTGGCCCAGGGCCCCTACGAGCAGTACTTC
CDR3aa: CASSLAQGPYEQYF

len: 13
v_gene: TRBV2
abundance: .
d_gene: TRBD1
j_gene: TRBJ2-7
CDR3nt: TGTGCCAGCAGTGTAAACAGGGGCTACGAGCAGTACTTC
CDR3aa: CASSVNRGYEQYF

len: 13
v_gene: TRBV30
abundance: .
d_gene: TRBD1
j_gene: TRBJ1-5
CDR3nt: TGTGCCTGGGCTCGGGACAGAGATCAGCCCCAGCATTTT
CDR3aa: CAWARDRDQPQHF

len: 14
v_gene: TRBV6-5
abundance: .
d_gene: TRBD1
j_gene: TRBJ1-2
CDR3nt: TGTGCCAGCAGTACCGGACAGGGGGGCTATGGCTACACCTTC
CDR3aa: CASSTGQGGYGYTF

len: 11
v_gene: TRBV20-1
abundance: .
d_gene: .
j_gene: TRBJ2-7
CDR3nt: TGCAGTGCCTCGGGGGGCGGCGAGCAGTACTTC
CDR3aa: CSASGGGEQYF

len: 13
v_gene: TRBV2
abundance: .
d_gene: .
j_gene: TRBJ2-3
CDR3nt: TGTGCCAGCAGTCGAGCCCCCCGAGATACGCAGTATTTT
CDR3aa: CASSRAPRDTQYF

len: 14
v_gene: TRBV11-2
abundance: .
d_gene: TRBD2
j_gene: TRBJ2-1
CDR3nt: TGTGCCAGCAGCTTAGTAGCGGGCTACAATGAGCAGTTCTTC
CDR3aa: CASSLVAGYNEQFF

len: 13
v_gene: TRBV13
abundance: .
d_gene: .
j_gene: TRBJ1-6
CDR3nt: TGTGCCAGCAGCCCTCCCTCTCAGGCACCCCTCCACTTT
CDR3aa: CASSPPSQAPLHF